The clone carrying this T cell receptor beta chain was counted a few times. This record belongs to a study of blood T cell repertoires in COVID-19. About the study: The cDNA or gDNA used as material had been derived from T cells, B-cell-depleted T cells, or PBMCs.

The CDR3 loop spans 16 amino acids. The ends were cut back, 0 bases at V and 2 bases at J, with 11 bases in the middle. Germline V gene sequence: CDR1 MNHEY, CDR2 SVGAGI. Clones were read by immunoSEQ multiplex PCR, and TCRdb kept only the in-frame ones, dropping some. The repertoire includes approximately 72,000 clones, about nine tenths of them detected once, and around 14% sits in the top ten. This sequence originates from a woman aged 55-69 years with acute or convalescent COVID-19. The rearrangement uses TRBV6-5 and TRBJ1-3; no reliable D call. The sequencing input was peripheral blood. CDR3 coding DNA: TGTGCCAGCAGTTACTCGGGCAGCAAGGCTGGAAACACCATATATTTT. Its protein is CASSYSGSKAGNTIYF.